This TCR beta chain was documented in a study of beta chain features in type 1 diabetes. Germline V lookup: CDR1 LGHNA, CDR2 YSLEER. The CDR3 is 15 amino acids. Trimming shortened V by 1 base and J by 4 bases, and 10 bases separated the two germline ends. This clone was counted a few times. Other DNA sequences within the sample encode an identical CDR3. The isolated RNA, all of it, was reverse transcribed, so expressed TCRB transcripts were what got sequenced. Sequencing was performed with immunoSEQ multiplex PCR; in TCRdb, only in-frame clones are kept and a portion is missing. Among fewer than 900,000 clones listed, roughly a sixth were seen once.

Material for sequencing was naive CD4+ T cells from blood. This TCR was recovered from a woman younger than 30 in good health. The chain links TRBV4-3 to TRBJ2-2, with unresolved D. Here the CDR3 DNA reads TGCGCCAGCAGCCAAGCGATCGGCAGCACCGGGGAGCTGTTTTTT. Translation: CASSQAIGSTGELFF.